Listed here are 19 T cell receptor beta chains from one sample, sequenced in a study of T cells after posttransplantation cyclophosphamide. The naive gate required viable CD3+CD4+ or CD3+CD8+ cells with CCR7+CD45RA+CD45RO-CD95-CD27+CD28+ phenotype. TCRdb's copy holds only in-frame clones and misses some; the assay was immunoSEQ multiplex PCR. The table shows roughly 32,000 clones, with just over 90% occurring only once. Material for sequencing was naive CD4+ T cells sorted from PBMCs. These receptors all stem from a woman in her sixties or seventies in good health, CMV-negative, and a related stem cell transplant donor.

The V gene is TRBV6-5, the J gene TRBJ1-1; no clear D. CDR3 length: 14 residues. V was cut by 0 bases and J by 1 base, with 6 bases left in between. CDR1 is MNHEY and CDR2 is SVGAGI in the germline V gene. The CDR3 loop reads CASSYSRSNTEAFF. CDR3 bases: TGTGCCAGCAGTTACTCGAGATCGAACACTGAAGCTTTCTTT.

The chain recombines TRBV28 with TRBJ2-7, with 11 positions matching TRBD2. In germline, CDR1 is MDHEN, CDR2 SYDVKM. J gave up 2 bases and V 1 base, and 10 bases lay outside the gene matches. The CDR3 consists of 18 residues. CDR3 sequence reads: CASSLSLSGRAPTYEQYF. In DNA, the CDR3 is TGTGCCAGCAGTTTATCCCTTAGCGGGAGGGCCCCCACCTACGAGCAGTACTTC.

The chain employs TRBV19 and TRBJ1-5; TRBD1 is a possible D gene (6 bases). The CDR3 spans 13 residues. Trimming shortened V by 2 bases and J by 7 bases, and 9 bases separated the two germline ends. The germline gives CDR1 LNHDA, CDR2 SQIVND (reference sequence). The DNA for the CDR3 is TGTGCCAGTAGTATACAGGGGCGCCAGCCCCAGCATTTT. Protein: CASSIQGRQPQHF.

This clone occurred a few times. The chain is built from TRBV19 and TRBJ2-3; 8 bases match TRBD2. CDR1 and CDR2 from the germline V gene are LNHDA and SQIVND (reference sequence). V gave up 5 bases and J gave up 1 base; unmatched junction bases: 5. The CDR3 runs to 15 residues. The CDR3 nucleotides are TGTGCCAGTAGTCAAAGCGGGGGCCGCACAGATACGCAGTATTTT. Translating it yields CASSQSGGRTDTQYF.

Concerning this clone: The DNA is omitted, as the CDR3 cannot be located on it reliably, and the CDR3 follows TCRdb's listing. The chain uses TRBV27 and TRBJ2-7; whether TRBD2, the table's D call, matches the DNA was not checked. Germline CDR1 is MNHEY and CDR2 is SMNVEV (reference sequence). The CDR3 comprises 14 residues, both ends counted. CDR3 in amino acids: CASSPVGLGAPSYF.

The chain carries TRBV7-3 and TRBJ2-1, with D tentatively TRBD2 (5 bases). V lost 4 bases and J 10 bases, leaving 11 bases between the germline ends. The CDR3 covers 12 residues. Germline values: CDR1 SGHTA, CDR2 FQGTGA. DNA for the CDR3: TGTGCCAGCAGCTGGTCGGGGAACGAGCAGTTCTTC. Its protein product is CASSWSGNEQFF.

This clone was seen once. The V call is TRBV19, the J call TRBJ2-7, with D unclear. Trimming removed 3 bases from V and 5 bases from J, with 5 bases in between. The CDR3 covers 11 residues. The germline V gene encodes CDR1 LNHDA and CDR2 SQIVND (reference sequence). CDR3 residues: CASSIRDEQYF. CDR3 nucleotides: TGTGCCAGTAGTATCCGGGACGAGCAGTACTTC.

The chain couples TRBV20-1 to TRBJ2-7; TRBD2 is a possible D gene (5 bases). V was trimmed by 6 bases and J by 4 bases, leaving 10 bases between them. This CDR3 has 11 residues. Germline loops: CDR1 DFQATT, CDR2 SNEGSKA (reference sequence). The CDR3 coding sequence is TGCAGTGCGTGGACTGGATACGAGCAGTACTTC. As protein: CSAWTGYEQYF.

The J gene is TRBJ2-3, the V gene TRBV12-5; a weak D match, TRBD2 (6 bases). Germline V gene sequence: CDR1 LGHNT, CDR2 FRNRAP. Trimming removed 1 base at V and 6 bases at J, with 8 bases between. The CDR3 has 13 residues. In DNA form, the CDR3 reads TGTGCTAGTGGTTTGGGGACTACTGATACGCAGTATTTT. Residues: CASGLGTTDTQYF.

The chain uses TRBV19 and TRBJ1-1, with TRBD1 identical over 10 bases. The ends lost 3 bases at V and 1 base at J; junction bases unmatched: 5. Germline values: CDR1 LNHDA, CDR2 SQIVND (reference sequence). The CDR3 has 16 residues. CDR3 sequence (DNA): TGTGCCAGTAGTATCCTGAGGGACAGGGGGAACACTGAAGCTTTCTTT. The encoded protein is CASSILRDRGNTEAFF. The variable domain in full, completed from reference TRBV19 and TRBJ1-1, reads DGGITQSPKYLFRKEGQNVTLSCEQNLNHDAMYWYRQDPGQGLRLIYYSQIVNDFQKGDIAEGYSVSREKKESFPLTVTSAQKNPTAFYLCASSILRDRGNTEAFFGQGTRLTVV.

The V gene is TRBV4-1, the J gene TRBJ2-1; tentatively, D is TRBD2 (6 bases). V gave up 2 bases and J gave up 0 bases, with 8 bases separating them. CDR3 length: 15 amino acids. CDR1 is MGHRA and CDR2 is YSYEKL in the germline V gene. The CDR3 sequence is CASSQTGDSYNEQFF. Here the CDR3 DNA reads TGCGCCAGCAGCCAAACGGGGGACTCCTACAATGAGCAGTTCTTC.

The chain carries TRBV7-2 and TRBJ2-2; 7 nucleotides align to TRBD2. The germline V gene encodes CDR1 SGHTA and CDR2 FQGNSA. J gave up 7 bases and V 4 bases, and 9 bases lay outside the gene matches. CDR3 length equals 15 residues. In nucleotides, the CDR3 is TGTGCCAGCAGCTCCAGAGCGGGATGGGGCGGGGAGCTGTTTTTT. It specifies CASSSRAGWGGELFF.

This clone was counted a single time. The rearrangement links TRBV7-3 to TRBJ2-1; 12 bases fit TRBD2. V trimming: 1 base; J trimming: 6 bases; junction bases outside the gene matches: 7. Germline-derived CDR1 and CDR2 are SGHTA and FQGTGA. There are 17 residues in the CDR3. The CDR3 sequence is CASSLIVASGRANEQFF. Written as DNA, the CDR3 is TGTGCCAGCAGCTTAATTGTTGCTAGCGGGAGGGCCAATGAGCAGTTCTTC.

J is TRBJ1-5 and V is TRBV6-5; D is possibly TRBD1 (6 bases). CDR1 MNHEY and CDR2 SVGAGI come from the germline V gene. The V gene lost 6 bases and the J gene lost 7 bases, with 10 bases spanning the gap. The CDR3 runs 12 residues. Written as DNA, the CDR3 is TGTGCCAGCAGGACAGGCGCCCAGCCCCAGCATTTT. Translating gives CASRTGAQPQHF.

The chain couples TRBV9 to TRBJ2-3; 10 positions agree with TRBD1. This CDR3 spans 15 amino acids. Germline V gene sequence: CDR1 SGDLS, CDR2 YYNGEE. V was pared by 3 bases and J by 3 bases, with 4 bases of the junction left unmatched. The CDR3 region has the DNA TGTGCCAGCAGCGATGGGGGACAGGGGACAGATACGCAGTATTTT. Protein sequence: CASSDGGQGTDTQYF.

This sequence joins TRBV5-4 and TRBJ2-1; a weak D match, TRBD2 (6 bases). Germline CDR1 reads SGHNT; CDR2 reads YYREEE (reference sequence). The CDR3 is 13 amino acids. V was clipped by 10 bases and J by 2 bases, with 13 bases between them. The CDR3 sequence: CAGSSGAYNEQFF. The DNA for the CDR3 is TGTGCCGGAAGTAGCGGCGCCTACAATGAGCAGTTCTTC.

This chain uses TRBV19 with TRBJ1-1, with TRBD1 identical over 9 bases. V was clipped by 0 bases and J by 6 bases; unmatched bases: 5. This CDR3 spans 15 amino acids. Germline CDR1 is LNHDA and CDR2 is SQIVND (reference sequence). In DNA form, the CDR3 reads TGTGCCAGTAGTATAGAGGGACAGGGTATATCTGAAGCTTTCTTT. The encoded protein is CASSIEGQGISEAFF.

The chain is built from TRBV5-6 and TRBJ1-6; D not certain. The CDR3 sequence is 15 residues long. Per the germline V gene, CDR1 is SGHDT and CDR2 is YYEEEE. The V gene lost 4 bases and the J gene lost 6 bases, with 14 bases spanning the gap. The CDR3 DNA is TGTGCCAGCAGCGTGGGCCCCCCGGGTAATTCACCCCTCCACTTT. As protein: CASSVGPPGNSPLHF.

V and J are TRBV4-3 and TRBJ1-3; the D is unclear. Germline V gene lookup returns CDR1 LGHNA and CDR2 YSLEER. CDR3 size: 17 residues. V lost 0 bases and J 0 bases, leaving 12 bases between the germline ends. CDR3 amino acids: CASSQDGGFLSGNTIYF. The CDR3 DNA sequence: TGCGCCAGCAGCCAAGACGGAGGCTTTCTCTCTGGAAACACCATATATTTT.